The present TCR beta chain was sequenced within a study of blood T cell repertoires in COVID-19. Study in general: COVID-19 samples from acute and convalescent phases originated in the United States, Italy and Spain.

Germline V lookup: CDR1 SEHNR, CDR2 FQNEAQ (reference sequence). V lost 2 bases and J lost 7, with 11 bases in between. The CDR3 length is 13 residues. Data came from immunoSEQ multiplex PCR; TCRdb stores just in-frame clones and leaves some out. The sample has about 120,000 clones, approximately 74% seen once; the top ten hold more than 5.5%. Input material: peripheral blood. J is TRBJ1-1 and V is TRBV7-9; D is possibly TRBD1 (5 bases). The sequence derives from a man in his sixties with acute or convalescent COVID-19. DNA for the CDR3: TGTGCCAGCAGCTTATACCCACAGGTTGAAGCTTTCTTT. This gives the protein CASSLYPQVEAFF.